Listed here is a single TCR beta chain. This sample was taken from a study of blood T cell repertoires in COVID-19. Libraries were prepared by immunoSEQ multiplex PCR; TCRdb keeps only in-frame clonotypes and omits some of them. The sample consists of approximately 270,000 clones, about nine tenths of them appearing once. In germline, CDR1 is MNHEY, CDR2 SMNVEV (reference sequence). Losses at the gene ends were 2 bases for V and 4 bases for J; bases not matched to a gene: 6. This CDR3 is 15 amino acids long. The sample was PBMCs or T cells enriched from blood (not recorded which). This TCR derives from a woman aged 25 to 39 with acute COVID-19. The chain links TRBV27 to TRBJ2-7; 9 bases agree with TRBD2. The CDR3 DNA reads TGTGCCAGCAGTTTACGTAGCGGGAGTGGGTACGAGCAGTACTTC. Its translation is CASSLRSGSGYEQYF.